The TCR beta chain described here comes from a study of PD-1 blockade in classical Hodgkin lymphoma. General study findings and limits: Compared with baseline, CD4+ but not CD8+ TCR diversity had risen significantly by C4D1. The study reported lower baseline TCR diversity in newly diagnosed patients than in healthy donors. Complete responders' baseline diversity resembled that of newly diagnosed patients.

In germline, CDR1 is SGHDT, CDR2 YYEEEE. This CDR3 spans 14 amino acids. Trimming took off 4 bases at V and 5 bases at J, with 16 bases between the two ends. Comments on this clone: What it binds is unknown.

Every one of the patients relapsed after autologous stem cell transplantation (brentuximab vedotin exposure was variable). Repertoires were generated with immunoSEQ multiplex PCR, while TCRdb's copy carries only in-frame clones and drops some. This table has more than 45,000 clones, 80% to 95% appearing once. The chain joins TRBV5-6 to TRBJ2-7; D gene unclear. This clonotype was sampled from a human donor with classical Hodgkin lymphoma. This specimen was peripheral blood mononuclear cells (PBMCs), taken before the second cycle of nivolumab. In nucleotides, the CDR3 is TGTGCCAGCAGCACTTCCCTAGTTACTGACGAGCAGTACTTC. Protein product: CASSTSLVTDEQYF.